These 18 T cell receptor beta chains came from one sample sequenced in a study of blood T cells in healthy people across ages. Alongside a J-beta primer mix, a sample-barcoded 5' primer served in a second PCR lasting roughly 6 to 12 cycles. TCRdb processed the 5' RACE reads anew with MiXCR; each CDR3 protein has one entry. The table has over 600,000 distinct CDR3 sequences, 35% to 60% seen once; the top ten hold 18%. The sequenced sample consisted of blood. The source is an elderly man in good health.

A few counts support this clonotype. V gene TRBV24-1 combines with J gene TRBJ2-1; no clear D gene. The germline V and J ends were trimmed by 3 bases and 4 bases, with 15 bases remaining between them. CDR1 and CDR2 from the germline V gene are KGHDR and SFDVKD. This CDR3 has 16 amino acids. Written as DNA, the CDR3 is TGTGCCACCAGTGATGTAGACTCCCGGAGTTACAATGAGCAGTTCTTC. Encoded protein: CATSDVDSRSYNEQFF.

DNA of the CDR3: TGTGCCACCAGTGAAGTAACCGGGACAGGGAGTTTCACAGATACGCAGTATTTT. It encodes CATSEVTGTGSFTDTQYF. The chain joins TRBV24-1 to TRBJ2-3; TRBD1 aligns across 9 bases. Losses at the gene ends were 4 bases for V and 2 bases for J; bases not matched to a gene: 12. The germline CDR1 and CDR2 sequences are KGHDR and SFDVKD. The CDR3 is 18 residues long.

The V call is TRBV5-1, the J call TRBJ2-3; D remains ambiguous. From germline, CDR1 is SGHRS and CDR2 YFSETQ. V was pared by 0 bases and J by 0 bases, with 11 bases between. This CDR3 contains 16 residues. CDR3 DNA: TGCGCCAGCAGCTTGGCCGGCAGTCCTAGCACAGATACGCAGTATTTT. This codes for CASSLAGSPSTDTQYF.

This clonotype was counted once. The CDR3 DNA reads TGTGCCAGCAGTTTATCAACCTCGAGCGCTGAAGCTTTCTTT. It yields the protein CASSLSTSSAEAFF. V and J are TRBV27 and TRBJ1-1; no clear D. Germline V gene sequence: CDR1 MNHEY, CDR2 SMNVEV (reference sequence). This CDR3 comprises 14 residues. V was shortened by 0 bases and J by 6 bases, with 11 bases between the two germline ends.

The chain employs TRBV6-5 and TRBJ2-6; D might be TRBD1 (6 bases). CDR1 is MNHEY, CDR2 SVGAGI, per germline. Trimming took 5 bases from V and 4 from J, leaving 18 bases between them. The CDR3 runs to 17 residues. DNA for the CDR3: TGTGCCAGCAGTCAACAGGGCCCACAGATCGGGGCCAACGTCCTGACTTTC. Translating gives CASSQQGPQIGANVLTF.

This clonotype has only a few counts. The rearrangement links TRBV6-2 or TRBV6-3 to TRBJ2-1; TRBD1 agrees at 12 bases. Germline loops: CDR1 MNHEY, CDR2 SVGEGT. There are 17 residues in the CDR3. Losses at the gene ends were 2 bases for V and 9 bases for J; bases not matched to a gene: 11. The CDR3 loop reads CASSYHTGQGAQGEQFF. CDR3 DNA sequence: TGTGCCAGCAGTTACCATACGGGACAGGGGGCGCAGGGTGAGCAGTTCTTC.

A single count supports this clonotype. CDR3 region: CASRSGQATYGYTF. CDR3 coding DNA: TGCGCCAGCAGAAGCGGACAGGCGACCTATGGCTACACCTTC. The chain employs TRBV5-1 and TRBJ1-2; TRBD1 matches at 7 bases. The CDR3 has 14 residues. V gave up 5 bases and J gave up 4 bases; unmatched junction bases: 8. Germline assignment: CDR1 SGHRS and CDR2 YFSETQ.

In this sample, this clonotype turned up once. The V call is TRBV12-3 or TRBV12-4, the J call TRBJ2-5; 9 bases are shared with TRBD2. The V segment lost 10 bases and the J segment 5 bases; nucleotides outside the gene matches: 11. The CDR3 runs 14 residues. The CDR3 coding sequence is TGTGCCAACAGGCATGCGGGAGGGCTTGAGACCCAGTACTTC. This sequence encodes CANRHAGGLETQYF.

The CDR3 region is CASRPGTGRNQPQHF. The CDR3 DNA is TGTGCCAGCAGGCCCGGGACAGGGCGTAATCAGCCCCAGCATTTT. This chain connects TRBV6-6 to TRBJ1-5; TRBD1 agrees at 9 bases. The V gene's germline CDR1 is MNHNY and CDR2 SVGAGI (reference sequence). V was clipped by 6 bases and J by 4 bases; unmatched bases: 7. This CDR3 region has 15 residues.

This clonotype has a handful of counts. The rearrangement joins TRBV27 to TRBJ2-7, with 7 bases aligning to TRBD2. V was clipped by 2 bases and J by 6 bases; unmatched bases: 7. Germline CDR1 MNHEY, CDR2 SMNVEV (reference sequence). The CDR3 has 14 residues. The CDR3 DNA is TGTGCCAGCAGTTTACGGCGGGAGCACAGCGAGCAGTACTTC. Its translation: CASSLRREHSEQYF.

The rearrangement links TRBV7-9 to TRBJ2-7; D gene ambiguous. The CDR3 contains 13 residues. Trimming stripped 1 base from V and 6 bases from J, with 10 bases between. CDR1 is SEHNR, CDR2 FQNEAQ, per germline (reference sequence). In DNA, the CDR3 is TGTGCCAGCAGCTTAGATCTAGGCCTCGAGCAGTACTTC. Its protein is CASSLDLGLEQYF.

The CDR3 nucleotides read TGTGCCAGCAGCTTACGGGGGGGGATTTACGAGCAGTACTTC. Protein sequence: CASSLRGGIYEQYF. The chain uses TRBV7-2 and TRBJ2-7, with 8 bases that match TRBD2. The CDR3 contains 14 residues. Germline CDR1 reads SGHTA; CDR2 reads FQGNSA. Germline trimming cut 2 bases from V and 4 bases from J; bases unmatched to any gene: 4.

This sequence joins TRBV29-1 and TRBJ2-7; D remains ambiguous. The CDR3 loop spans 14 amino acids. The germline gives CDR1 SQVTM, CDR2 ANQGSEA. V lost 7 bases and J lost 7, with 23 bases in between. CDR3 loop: CSANANPTINEQYF. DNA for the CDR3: TGCAGCGCGAACGCCAACCCCACAATAAATGAGCAGTACTTC.

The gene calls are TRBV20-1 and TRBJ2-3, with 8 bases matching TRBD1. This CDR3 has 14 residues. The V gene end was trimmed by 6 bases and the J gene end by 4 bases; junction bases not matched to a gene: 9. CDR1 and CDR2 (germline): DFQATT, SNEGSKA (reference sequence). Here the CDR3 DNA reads TGCAGTGCCTGGACAGGGAGTGGGGCAGATACGCAGTATTTT. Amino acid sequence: CSAWTGSGADTQYF.

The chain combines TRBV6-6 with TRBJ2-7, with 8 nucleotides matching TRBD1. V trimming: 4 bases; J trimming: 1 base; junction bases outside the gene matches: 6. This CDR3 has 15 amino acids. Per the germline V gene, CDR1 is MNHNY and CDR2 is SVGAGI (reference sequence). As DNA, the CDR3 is TGTGCCAGCAGTTCCCCGGGACAGGCTTCCTACGAGCAGTACTTC. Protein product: CASSSPGQASYEQYF.

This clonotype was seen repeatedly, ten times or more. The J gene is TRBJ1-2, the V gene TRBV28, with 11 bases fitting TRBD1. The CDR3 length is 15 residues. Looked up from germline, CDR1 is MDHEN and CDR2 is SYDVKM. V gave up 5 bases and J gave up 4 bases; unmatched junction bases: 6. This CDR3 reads CASSGGTGGTYGYTF. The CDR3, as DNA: TGTGCCAGCAGTGGAGGGACAGGGGGGACCTATGGCTACACCTTC.

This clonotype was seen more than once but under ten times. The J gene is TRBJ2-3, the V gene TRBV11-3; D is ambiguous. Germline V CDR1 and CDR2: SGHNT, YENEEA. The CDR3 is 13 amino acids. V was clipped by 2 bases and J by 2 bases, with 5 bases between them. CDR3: CASSLILTDTQYF. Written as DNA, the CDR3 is TGTGCCAGCAGCTTAATCCTCACAGATACGCAGTATTTT. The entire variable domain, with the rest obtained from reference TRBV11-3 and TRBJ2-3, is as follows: EAGVVQSPRYKIIEKKQPVAFWCNPISGHNTLYWYLQNLGQGPELLIRYENEEAVDDSQLPKDRFSAERLKGVDSTLKIQPAELGDSAVYLCASSLILTDTQYFGPGTRLTVL.

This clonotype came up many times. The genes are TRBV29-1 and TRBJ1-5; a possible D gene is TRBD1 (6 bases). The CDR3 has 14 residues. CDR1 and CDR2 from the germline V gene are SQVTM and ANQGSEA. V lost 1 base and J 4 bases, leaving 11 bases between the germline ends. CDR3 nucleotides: TGCAGCGTTGAAGTTGGGGGCGGAAATCAGCCCCAGCATTTT. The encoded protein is CSVEVGGGNQPQHF. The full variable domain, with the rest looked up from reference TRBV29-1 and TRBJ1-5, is SAVISQKPSRDICQRGTSLTIQCQVDSQVTMMFWYRQQPGQSLTLIATANQGSEATYESGFVIDKFPISRPNLTFSTLTVSNMSPEDSSIYLCSVEVGGGNQPQHFGDGTRLSIL.